One sample yielded the 29 T cell receptor beta chains listed below, sequenced in a study of blood T cell repertoires in COVID-19 (dated by TCRdb to 2020 to 2021). The library was generated by the immunoSEQ multiplex PCR assay. Imported from immuneACCESS, the table was reduced by TCRdb to in-frame sequences with V and J called. These copies leave out some clones; in studies compared against another copy, an unresolved V gene accounts for under half, and the cause of the remainder is not known. This sample comprises hundreds of thousands of clones, about nine tenths of them detected only once. Together, the top ten hold roughly 3.3% of the sample. Input material: PBMCs or T cells enriched from blood (not recorded which). The receptors here all came from a woman aged 45-65 years in a cohort exposed to, infected with or recovered from COVID-19 (not recorded which).

CDR3 amino acids: CASSQGGQPYGYTF. The CDR3 coding sequence is TGTGCCAGCAGCCAGGGGGGACAGCCCTATGGCTACACCTTC. The chain uses TRBV3-1 (or the pseudogene TRBV3-2) and TRBJ1-2; 7 bases are shared with TRBD1. CDR1 and CDR2 (germline): LGHDT, YNNKEL (reference sequence). Unmatched junction bases numbered 5, after V lost 3 bases and J lost 4 bases. The CDR3 totals 14 residues.

In this sample, this clone turned up once. This chain uses TRBV7-9 with TRBJ2-5, with 7 bases that match TRBD2. This CDR3 comprises 16 residues. J lost 3 bases, V lost 2 bases, and 9 bases had no gene match. Germline loops: CDR1 SEHNR, CDR2 FQNEAQ (reference sequence). CDR3 in amino acids: CASSLPLAPFEETQYF. The CDR3 region has the DNA TGTGCCAGCAGCTTACCACTAGCGCCATTCGAAGAGACCCAGTACTTC.

This rearrangement joins TRBV6-6 to TRBJ2-6, with 8 bases fitting TRBD1. Germline V gene lookup returns CDR1 MNHNY and CDR2 SVGAGI (reference sequence). V shed 6 bases and J 1 base; nucleotides not matched to a gene: 17. The CDR3 runs 20 residues. In DNA, the CDR3 is TGTGCCAGCAGCCGAACCCCCCCCAGGGGGCGTTTATCTGGGGCCAACGTCCTGACTTTC. The encoded protein is CASSRTPPRGRLSGANVLTF.

The chain links TRBV5-1 to TRBJ1-2; a weak D match, TRBD1 (5 bases). The CDR3 runs 15 residues. With 4 bases removed from V and 6 bases from J, the gap between germline ends came to 19 bases. The germline V gene encodes CDR1 SGHRS and CDR2 YFSETQ. The CDR3 nucleotides are TGCGCCAGCAGCACGAACCGGGACGGAGGGGATGGCTACACCTTC. Its translation: CASSTNRDGGDGYTF. The full variable domain, completed using reference TRBV5-1 and TRBJ1-2, is KAGVTQTPRYLIKTRGQQVTLSCSPISGHRSVSWYQQTPGQGLQFLFEYFSETQRNKGNFPGRFSGRQFSNSRSEMNVSTLELGDSALYLCASSTNRDGGDGYTFGSGTRLTVV.

This chain connects TRBV6-2 or TRBV6-3 to TRBJ1-1, with 9 bases aligning to TRBD1. There are 17 residues in the CDR3. Looked up from germline, CDR1 is MNHEY and CDR2 is SVGEGT. The V and J ends lost 5 bases and 1 base, in that order; junction bases with no gene match: 11. The CDR3 sequence: CASSPGPGTGRNTEAFF. DNA for the CDR3: TGTGCCAGCAGTCCCGGTCCCGGGACAGGGAGGAACACTGAAGCTTTCTTT.

This rearrangement joins TRBV6-2 or TRBV6-3 to TRBJ2-3; 10 bases fit TRBD2. The germline V gene encodes CDR1 MNHEY and CDR2 SVGEGT. This CDR3 has 17 residues. Trimming at V came to 2 bases and at J to 2 bases, leaving 7 bases not matched to a gene. CDR3 sequence (DNA): TGTGCCAGCAGTTACCTTACTAGCGGGGTTAACACAGATACGCAGTATTTT. Residues: CASSYLTSGVNTDTQYF.

The rearrangement links TRBV28 to TRBJ1-3; 8 nucleotides line up with TRBD1. V trimming: 8 bases; J trimming: 8 bases; junction bases outside the gene matches: 8. Germline-derived CDR1 and CDR2 are MDHEN and SYDVKM. The CDR3 consists of 13 residues. CDR3 in DNA: TGTGCCAGCGCGAACAGGGGGGGATACACCATATATTTT. Protein sequence: CASANRGGYTIYF.

Points on this clone: A much larger clone differs from this one at a single base, so this may be a read error. Other DNA sequences from this sample encode an identical CDR3 as well. The rearrangement uses TRBV18 and TRBJ2-7, with a tentative D call TRBD1 (5 bases). This CDR3 spans 13 amino acids. Germline lookup yields CDR1 KGHSH and CDR2 LQKENI. The V end was cut by 4 bases, the J end by 5 bases, with 12 bases between. The CDR3 reads CASSQTEVNEQYF. CDR3 coding DNA: TGTGCCAGCTCACAGACAGAGGTCAACGAGCAGTACTTC. The whole variable domain, filled in from reference TRBV18 and TRBJ2-7, reads NAGVMQNPRHLVRRRGQEARLRCSPMKGHSHVYWYRQLPEEGLKFMVYLQKENIIDESGMPKERFSAEFPKEGPSILRIQQVVRGDSAAYFCASSQTEVNEQYFGPGTRLTVT.

The chain carries TRBV6-5 and TRBJ1-5; TRBD1 agrees at 10 bases. V lost 7 bases, J lost 6 bases, and 9 bases stayed unmatched. Germline lookup yields CDR1 MNHEY and CDR2 SVGAGI. The CDR3 consists of 15 residues. CDR3 DNA: TGTGCCAGCAACGTACCGGGACAGGGGAGTCAGCCCCAGCATTTT. This codes for CASNVPGQGSQPQHF.

This clone occurred once. The V call is TRBV5-4, the J call TRBJ1-1; 9 bases map to TRBD1. After removal of 2 bases from V and 11 bases from J, the junction contained 7 bases not matched to a gene. The length of the CDR3 is 13 residues. Germline V gene lookup returns CDR1 SGHNT and CDR2 YYREEE (reference sequence). This chain's CDR3 is CASSFTGGGMAFF. The CDR3 DNA is TGTGCCAGCAGCTTTACAGGGGGCGGTATGGCTTTCTTT.

The chain employs TRBV5-1 and TRBJ2-3, with TRBD1 identical over 9 bases. Germline CDR1 is SGHRS and CDR2 is YFSETQ. V lost 4 bases to trimming and J lost 3 bases; unmatched junction nucleotides: 3. The CDR3 runs 14 residues. CDR3 in amino acids: CASSTDRGTDTQYF. CDR3 in DNA: TGCGCCAGCAGCACGGACAGGGGAACAGATACGCAGTATTTT.

This chain uses TRBV2 with TRBJ1-4, with D possibly matching TRBD1 (5 bases). V gave up 4 bases and J gave up 4 bases, with 7 bases separating them. This CDR3 contains 13 residues. Germline V lookup: CDR1 SNHLY, CDR2 FYNNEI. The chain's CDR3 is CASSAQVNEKLFF. The CDR3 nucleotides are TGTGCCAGCAGTGCACAGGTTAATGAAAAACTGTTTTTT.

The CDR3 loop reads CASSLVSGDYGYTF. The DNA for the CDR3 is TGTGCCAGCAGCTTAGTTTCGGGGGACTATGGCTACACCTTC. This chain connects TRBV7-2 to TRBJ1-2, with D maybe TRBD1 (5 bases). From germline, CDR1 is SGHTA and CDR2 FQGNSA. Trimming removed 1 base from V and 3 bases from J, with 9 bases in between. The CDR3 has 14 residues.

Written as DNA, the CDR3 is TGTGCCAGGACAGGGGCTGGAAACACCATATATTTT. Amino acids: CARTGAGNTIYF. The J gene is TRBJ1-3, the V gene TRBV30; 9 nucleotides line up with TRBD1. V dropped 8 bases and J dropped 2; count of bases not matched to a gene: 1. CDR1 is GTSNPN and CDR2 is SVGIG in the germline V gene (reference sequence). The CDR3 covers 12 residues.

The chain couples TRBV4-2 to TRBJ1-1; 10 bases fit TRBD1. Germline V gives CDR1 LGHNA, CDR2 YNFKEQ. V shed 4 bases and J 3 bases; nucleotides not matched to a gene: 5. CDR3 length equals 15 residues. The chain's CDR3 is CASSRGTGADTEAFF. DNA for the CDR3: TGTGCCAGCAGCCGAGGGACAGGGGCGGACACTGAAGCTTTCTTT.

The chain is built from TRBV5-6 and TRBJ1-5; no definite D call. The CDR3 totals 15 residues. Trimming took 2 bases from V and 0 from J, leaving 9 bases between them. Germline CDR1 SGHDT, CDR2 YYEEEE. Here the CDR3 reads CASSLGGSSNQPQHF. The DNA of the CDR3 is TGTGCCAGCAGCTTAGGAGGGAGTAGCAATCAGCCCCAGCATTTT.

The gene calls are TRBV5-1 and TRBJ2-6, with TRBD1 identical over 12 bases. Germline loops: CDR1 SGHRS, CDR2 YFSETQ. V shed 2 bases, J shed 2 bases, and the junction held 2 bases outside the gene matches. This CDR3 has 17 amino acids. CDR3 DNA sequence: TGCGCCAGCAGCTTAAGGGACAGGGGGCCTGGGGCCAACGTCCTGACTTTC. It codes for CASSLRDRGPGANVLTF.

This chain links TRBV2 with TRBJ2-2; TRBD1 aligns across 8 bases. CDR1 and CDR2 (germline): SNHLY, FYNNEI. The CDR3 consists of 13 residues. J was trimmed by 6 bases and V by 7 bases; bases with no gene match: 4. Here the CDR3 DNA reads TGTGCCAGCATCAAACAGGGGGCCGGGGAGCTGTTTTTT. This encodes CASIKQGAGELFF.

This clone turned up a few times. This sequence joins TRBV6-5 and TRBJ1-2; no firm D call. The CDR3 is 11 amino acids. From germline, CDR1 is MNHEY and CDR2 SVGAGI. Deletions cut 7 bases from V and 4 bases from J, with 7 bases between. The CDR3 here is CASTTSYGYTF. CDR3 DNA sequence: TGTGCCAGCACAACAAGCTATGGCTACACCTTC.

This chain links TRBV4-2 with TRBJ2-5, with TRBD2 matching 11 bases. CDR3 size: 17 residues. Trimming cost V 1 base and J 1 base; bases outside gene matches: 5. In germline, CDR1 is LGHNA, CDR2 YNFKEQ. The CDR3 here is CASSQAGTSGGQETQYF. CDR3 coding DNA: TGTGCCAGCAGCCAAGCCGGGACTAGCGGTGGCCAAGAGACCCAGTACTTC.

The chain recombines TRBV7-2 with TRBJ1-3; no definite D call. Trimming removed 5 bases from V and 1 base from J, with 12 bases in between. The CDR3 extends over 15 amino acids. Germline CDR1 reads SGHTA; CDR2 reads FQGNSA. The CDR3 here is CASSTQTLSGNTIYF. The CDR3 DNA is TGTGCCAGCAGCACTCAGACACTTTCTGGAAACACCATATATTTT. Full variable domain (rest looked up from reference TRBV7-2 and TRBJ1-3): GAGVSQSPSNKVTEKGKDVELRCDPISGHTALYWYRQSLGQGLEFLIYFQGNSAPDKSGLPSDRFSAERTGGSVSTLTIQRTQQEDSAVYLCASSTQTLSGNTIYFGEGSWLTVV.

The rearrangement joins TRBV11-2 to TRBJ1-2, with TRBD1 as a possible D gene (6 bases). The CDR3 covers 16 residues. Trimming removed 0 bases at V and 8 bases at J, with 19 bases between. Germline assignment: CDR1 SGHAT and CDR2 FQNNGV. The CDR3 DNA follows: TGTGCCAGCAGCTTAGAGGGCGCCTCAGGGGAGGGCGGCTACACCTTC. Protein product: CASSLEGASGEGGYTF.

This clone has a single count. The chain links TRBV5-1 to TRBJ2-1, with D maybe TRBD2 (5 bases). The CDR3 contains 13 residues. Germline assignment: CDR1 SGHRS and CDR2 YFSETQ. The V gene lost 7 bases and the J gene lost 8 bases, with 16 bases spanning the gap. The CDR3, as DNA: TGCGCCAGCGGTTCCGAGGGTTACTATGAGCAGTTCTTC. Its protein is CASGSEGYYEQFF.

The gene calls are TRBV7-2 and TRBJ1-5; D may be TRBD1 (5 bases). Germline loops: CDR1 SGHTA, CDR2 FQGNSA. The CDR3 is made up of 15 amino acids. Between the trimmed V and J ends, which lost 1 base and 1 base, there was a span of 8 bases. Here the CDR3 reads CASSLGQSSNQPQHF. The CDR3 DNA reads as TGTGCCAGCAGCTTAGGACAGTCAAGCAATCAGCCCCAGCATTTT.

This clone is a singleton in its sample. The V gene is TRBV5-5, the J gene TRBJ1-6, with a tentative D call TRBD1 (5 bases). V gave up 0 bases and J gave up 2 bases, with 12 bases separating them. In germline, CDR1 is SGHKS, CDR2 YYEKEE (reference sequence). CDR3 length equals 17 residues. CDR3 sequence: CASSLAGGRTYNSPLHF. CDR3 coding DNA: TGTGCCAGCAGCTTGGCCGGGGGGAGGACCTATAATTCACCCCTCCACTTT. The complete variable domain, with remaining parts taken from reference TRBV5-5 and TRBJ1-6, reads DAGVTQSPTHLIKTRGQQVTLRCSPISGHKSVSWYQQVLGQGPQFIFQYYEKEERGRGNFPDRFSARQFPNYSSELNVNALLLGDSALYLCASSLAGGRTYNSPLHFGNGTRLTVT.

The V and J genes are TRBV29-1 and TRBJ2-7, with D maybe TRBD2 (6 bases). The CDR3 sequence is 16 residues long. Trimming removed 1 base from V and 6 bases from J, with 22 bases in between. The germline CDR1 and CDR2 sequences are SQVTM and ANQGSEA. CDR3 in amino acids: CSVEVGEGGGSGEQYF. CDR3 coding DNA: TGCAGCGTTGAAGTGGGTGAGGGAGGAGGAAGTGGCGAGCAGTACTTC.

This clone was found a few times. DNA for the CDR3: TGCGCCAGCAGCCAATTTCTACAGGGGGGTCAAGAGACCCAGTACTTC. Translating gives CASSQFLQGGQETQYF. The chain uses TRBV5-1 and TRBJ2-5; the match to TRBD1 covers 8 bases. J gave up 2 bases and V 4 bases, and 10 bases lay outside the gene matches. The CDR3 runs 16 residues. The germline V gene encodes CDR1 SGHRS and CDR2 YFSETQ.

The chain joins TRBV4-1 to TRBJ1-5; 9 bases are a match to TRBD1. Germline V gene sequence: CDR1 MGHRA, CDR2 YSYEKL. The length of the CDR3 is 15 residues. The V and J ends lost 5 bases and 5 bases, in that order; junction bases with no gene match: 7. The CDR3 bases are TGCGCCAGCAGCAAAGGGGGACAGGGCCATCAGCCCCAGCATTTT. Translating gives CASSKGGQGHQPQHF.

CDR3 DNA: TGTGCCAGCGCCCGTTCGGGGGTGAGCAATCAGCCCCAGCATTTT. As protein: CASARSGVSNQPQHF. This rearrangement joins TRBV19 to TRBJ1-5; a weak D match, TRBD1 (5 bases). Trimming took off 9 bases at V and 1 base at J, with 16 bases between the two ends. Germline V gene data show CDR1 as LNHDA and CDR2 as SQIVND (reference sequence). The CDR3 covers 15 residues.